Described below is a single T cell receptor (beta chain) sequence and its context. Its antigen is currently unknown. This table comes from immunoSEQ multiplex PCR, and its TCRdb copy is limited to in-frame clones, with some not included. Of some 2,400,000 clones in the sample, approximately 96% were seen once. Germline V CDR1 and CDR2: SGHAT, FQNNGV. The CDR3 has 14 residues. V dropped 3 bases and J dropped 3 bases, with 12 bases sitting between them. This specimen comes from a study of shared clonotypes between healthy human individuals. Notes on the study in general: Inspection by rarefaction showed sorted-subset sequencing to be incomplete despite large depth.

Everyone who donated was a Caucasian adult who lived in Nashville, Tennessee. CD4+ cell separation produced CD45RA+ naive and CD45RA-negative memory subsets. This sequence joins TRBV11-2 and TRBJ2-7; tentative D call: TRBD1 (6 bases). The receptor comes from a man between 18 and 29 years old in good health. Sequencing was carried out using naive CD4+ T cells sorted from blood. Subset described: CD45RA+ positively selected. CDR3 in amino acids: CASSFEGVFYEQYF. DNA for the CDR3: TGTGCCAGCAGCTTTGAGGGGGTATTCTACGAGCAGTACTTC.